A single sample is the source of the 27 T cell receptor beta chains below, sequenced in a study of graft-versus-host responses after intestinal transplantation. Here immunoSEQ multiplex PCR was the method, and the copy in TCRdb shows in-frame clones only, minus some. The data hold 85,000 to 100,000 clones, with about 94% observed a single time. Their antigen targets remain unknown. The sequenced sample was unstimulated CD4+ T cells sorted from spleen or lymph node cells, obtained before intestinal transplant. The receptors derive from a human donor who received an intestinal transplant.

This chain uses TRBV19 with TRBJ2-7; TRBD1 matches at 9 bases. Losses at the gene ends were 4 bases for V and 1 base for J; bases not matched to a gene: 2. The CDR3 has 14 amino acids. Germline CDR1 reads LNHDA; CDR2 reads SQIVND (reference sequence). CDR3: CASSRTGESYEQYF. The CDR3 nucleotides are TGTGCCAGTAGTAGGACAGGGGAATCCTACGAGCAGTACTTC.

CDR3 loop: CASSVVPGPGNTIYF. DNA for the CDR3: TGCGCCAGCAGTGTGGTGCCAGGGCCGGGAAACACCATATATTTT. The chain links TRBV10-1 to TRBJ1-3, with a weak D call TRBD1 (5 bases). CDR3 length: 15 residues. Trimming shortened V by 4 bases and J by 4 bases, and 14 bases separated the two germline ends. Germline lookup yields CDR1 WNHNN and CDR2 SYGVQD (reference sequence).

The V gene is TRBV30, the J gene TRBJ1-4; TRBD1 is a possible D gene (6 bases). Germline V lookup: CDR1 GTSNPN, CDR2 SVGIG (reference sequence). This CDR3 contains 13 residues. Between the trimmed V and J ends, which lost 0 bases and 8 bases, there was a span of 10 bases. The CDR3 bases are TGTGCCTGGAGTGTACGGGGGGCCGAAAAACTGTTTTTT. It codes for CAWSVRGAEKLFF.

The rearrangement links TRBV19 to TRBJ1-6; D not resolved. The CDR3 runs to 14 residues. Trimming stripped 6 bases from V and 1 base from J, with 7 bases between. Per the germline V gene, CDR1 is LNHDA and CDR2 is SQIVND (reference sequence). The CDR3 reads CASSAGSYNSPLHF. The DNA of the CDR3 is TGTGCCAGTAGCGCGGGGTCCTATAATTCACCCCTCCACTTT.

CDR3: CASSFLGDRGPSRGYTF. The DNA of the CDR3 is TGCGCCAGCAGCTTCCTAGGAGACAGGGGGCCTTCCCGGGGCTACACCTTC. The V gene is TRBV4-3, the J gene TRBJ1-2, with 10 bases aligning to TRBD1. The CDR3 spans 17 residues. Germline values: CDR1 LGHNA, CDR2 YSLEER. With 5 bases clipped from V and 8 bases from J, the junction kept 17 bases outside the gene matches.

V usage is TRBV7-3 and J usage is TRBJ2-1; no firm D call. Germline loops: CDR1 SGHTA, CDR2 FQGTGA. Trimming removed 2 bases from V and 4 bases from J, with 12 bases in between. This CDR3 comprises 15 residues. CDR3 DNA: TGTGCCAGCAGCTTAGGAGTCCAGACTTACAATGAGCAGTTCTTC. Translation: CASSLGVQTYNEQFF. Filled out from reference TRBV7-3 and TRBJ2-1, the complete variable domain reads GAGVSQTPSNKVTEKGKYVELRCDPISGHTALYWYRQSLGQGPEFLIYFQGTGAADDSGLPNDRFFAVRPEGSVSTLKIQRTERGDSAVYLCASSLGVQTYNEQFFGPGTRLTVL.

V and J are TRBV4-2 and TRBJ2-7; 9 nucleotides agree with TRBD2. The CDR3 is 16 residues long. Germline CDR1 reads LGHNA; CDR2 reads YNFKEQ. Unmatched junction bases numbered 10, after V lost 3 bases and J lost 4 bases. In DNA, the CDR3 is TGTGCCAGCAGCCAGCCCAAAGGGACTAGCCCTTACGAGCAGTACTTC. Protein sequence: CASSQPKGTSPYEQYF.

The V gene is TRBV7-8, the J gene TRBJ2-4; 8 bases are a match to TRBD1. After removal of 5 bases from V and 0 bases from J, the junction contained 6 bases not matched to a gene. Germline-derived CDR1 and CDR2 are SGHVS and FQNEAQ. The CDR3 sequence is 16 residues long. CDR3 bases: TGTGCCAGCAGCCCTCGGACAGGGCTAGCCAAAAACATTCAGTACTTC. As protein: CASSPRTGLAKNIQYF.

This chain joins TRBV5-4 and TRBJ2-4; 8 bases agree with TRBD1. Germline V CDR1 and CDR2: SGHNT, YYREEE (reference sequence). The V gene end was trimmed by 5 bases and the J gene end by 3 bases; junction bases not matched to a gene: 16. The CDR3 contains 18 residues. CDR3 region: CASSRYSGTGAYKNIQYF. The CDR3 DNA is TGTGCCAGCAGTAGATATTCCGGGACAGGAGCCTACAAAAACATTCAGTACTTC. Filled out from reference TRBV5-4 and TRBJ2-4, the complete variable domain reads ETGVTQSPTHLIKTRGQQVTLRCSSQSGHNTVSWYQQALGQGPQFIFQYYREEENGRGNFPPRFSGLQFPNYSSELNVNALELDDSALYLCASSRYSGTGAYKNIQYFGAGTRLSVL.

V usage is TRBV5-4 and J usage is TRBJ1-2; TRBD1 might be the D (5 bases). In germline, CDR1 is SGHNT, CDR2 YYREEE (reference sequence). This CDR3 has 14 amino acids. V dropped 0 bases and J dropped 4 bases, with 10 bases sitting between them. CDR3 in amino acids: CASSLAQGGYGYTF. CDR3 nucleotide sequence: TGTGCCAGCAGCTTGGCCCAGGGAGGCTATGGCTACACCTTC.

The genes are TRBV10-1 and TRBJ2-3; 10 nucleotides align to TRBD2. J lost 4 bases, V lost 3 bases, and 4 bases had no gene match. Germline CDR1 WNHNN, CDR2 SYGVQD (reference sequence). There are 15 residues in the CDR3. In DNA form, the CDR3 reads TGCGCCAGCAGTGAAGCGGGAGGGCCATCAGATACGCAGTATTTT. Translating gives CASSEAGGPSDTQYF.

This chain joins TRBV6-4 and TRBJ2-3, with 8 bases aligning to TRBD2. The trim removed 4 bases at V and 2 bases at J, leaving 5 bases unmatched. CDR3 length: 15 residues. Per the germline V gene, CDR1 is MRHNA and CDR2 is SNTAGT. CDR3 amino acids: CASSVQRGSTDTQYF. CDR3 in DNA: TGTGCCAGCAGTGTTCAGCGGGGGTCCACAGATACGCAGTATTTT.

The chain couples TRBV7-2 to TRBJ2-3, with 15 bases lining up with TRBD2. From germline, CDR1 is SGHTA and CDR2 FQGNSA. The V and J ends lost 6 bases and 4 bases, in that order; junction bases with no gene match: 5. The CDR3 consists of 16 residues. The CDR3, as DNA: TGTGCCAGCAGAGACGGACTAGCGGGGGGGGCAGATACGCAGTATTTT. This encodes CASRDGLAGGADTQYF. Combining the CDR3 with reference TRBV7-2 and TRBJ2-3 gives the whole variable domain GAGVSQSPSNKVTEKGKDVELRCDPISGHTALYWYRQSLGQGLEFLIYFQGNSAPDKSGLPSDRFSAERTGGSVSTLTIQRTQQEDSAVYLCASRDGLAGGADTQYFGPGTRLTVL.

The chain combines TRBV6-5 with TRBJ2-1, with 8 nucleotides matching TRBD2. The V gene's germline CDR1 is MNHEY and CDR2 SVGAGI. This CDR3 spans 15 amino acids. J lost 10 bases, V lost 6 bases, and 14 bases had no gene match. CDR3 DNA sequence: TGTGCCAGCAGGATAGACGGGGGGGCGGTAAGAGAGCAGTTCTTC. Translated, it gives CASRIDGGAVREQFF.

To note about this clone: Within the sample, other DNA sequences also encode this same CDR3. The chain carries TRBV28 and TRBJ1-3; D possibly corresponds to TRBD1 (6 bases). The CDR3 extends over 14 amino acids. CDR1 is MDHEN and CDR2 is SYDVKM in the germline V gene. The V end lost 6 bases, the J end lost 2 bases, and 11 bases lay between the germline ends. CDR3 amino acids: CASRGQAAGNTIYF. DNA for the CDR3: TGTGCCAGCAGGGGACAAGCGGCTGGAAACACCATATATTTT.

The chain combines TRBV2 with TRBJ2-1, with D possibly being TRBD1 (6 bases). V lost 6 bases and J lost 6, with 18 bases in between. This CDR3 contains 15 residues. Germline CDR1 is SNHLY and CDR2 is FYNNEI. Here the CDR3 reads CASRARTVSVNEQFF. CDR3 nucleotides: TGTGCCAGCAGAGCCCGGACAGTTTCCGTCAATGAGCAGTTCTTC.

The chain joins TRBV4-1 to TRBJ1-5; no reliable D call. Germline V gives CDR1 MGHRA, CDR2 YSYEKL. Trimming stripped 2 bases from V and 4 bases from J, with 9 bases between. The CDR3 totals 14 residues. CDR3 protein: CASSQLYVNQPQHF. CDR3 nucleotide sequence: TGCGCCAGCAGCCAATTATATGTAAATCAGCCCCAGCATTTT.

The rearrangement uses TRBV4-3 and TRBJ1-2; unclear D gene. CDR3 length: 16 amino acids. Per germline, CDR1 LGHNA and CDR2 YSLEER. Trimming removed 2 bases at V and 0 bases at J, with 13 bases between. CDR3 loop: CASSQSGVITNYGYTF. The DNA for the CDR3 is TGCGCCAGCAGCCAATCCGGGGTGATTACTAACTATGGCTACACCTTC.

The chain uses TRBV19 and TRBJ2-3, with 8 bases aligning to TRBD1. Germline CDR1 reads LNHDA; CDR2 reads SQIVND (reference sequence). V trimming: 5 bases; J trimming: 4 bases; junction bases outside the gene matches: 2. This CDR3 is built from 13 residues. In nucleotides, the CDR3 is TGTGCCAGTAGTGACAGGGGCCCAGATACGCAGTATTTT. Translated: CASSDRGPDTQYF.

The chain is built from TRBV5-4 and TRBJ1-1, with D perhaps matching TRBD1 (5 bases). Germline loops: CDR1 SGHNT, CDR2 YYREEE (reference sequence). V was cut by 7 bases and J by 4 bases, with 14 bases left in between. The CDR3 has 13 amino acids. CDR3 sequence reads: CASGVGGLTEAFF. The CDR3 DNA reads TGTGCCAGCGGGGTTGGGGGACTCACTGAAGCTTTCTTT.

The chain employs TRBV2 and TRBJ2-3; a possible D gene is TRBD1 (5 bases). V was clipped by 6 bases and J by 2 bases, with 15 bases between them. Looked up from germline, CDR1 is SNHLY and CDR2 is FYNNEI. This CDR3 region has 15 residues. The CDR3 loop is CASSMDILNTDTQYF. CDR3 nucleotides: TGTGCCAGCAGCATGGACATCCTAAACACAGATACGCAGTATTTT.

The V call is TRBV19, the J call TRBJ2-7; TRBD1 matches 7 bases. The CDR3 extends over 14 amino acids. Unmatched junction bases numbered 2, after V lost 3 bases and J lost 0 bases. The germline V gene has CDR1 LNHDA and CDR2 SQIVND (reference sequence). The CDR3 spells CASSMYRGSYEQYF. The CDR3 region has the DNA TGTGCCAGTAGTATGTACAGGGGCTCCTACGAGCAGTACTTC.

The CDR3 bases are TGTGCCAGCAGCTGGCACAGTGAAAAACTGTTTTTT. Residues: CASSWHSEKLFF. The chain joins TRBV5-4 to TRBJ1-4; the D is unclear. The germline V gene encodes CDR1 SGHNT and CDR2 YYREEE (reference sequence). The CDR3 has 12 residues. V gave up 3 bases and J gave up 7 bases, with 7 bases separating them.

The J gene is TRBJ2-1, the V gene TRBV7-2, with 13 nucleotides matching TRBD2. Germline trimming cut 4 bases from V and 5 bases from J; bases unmatched to any gene: 2. The germline gives CDR1 SGHTA, CDR2 FQGNSA. The CDR3 has 15 residues. CDR3 sequence reads: CASSWTSGGHNEQFF. In nucleotides, the CDR3 is TGTGCCAGCAGCTGGACTAGCGGGGGCCACAATGAGCAGTTCTTC.

The chain couples TRBV28 to TRBJ2-5; possibly TRBD2 for D (7 bases). The CDR3 is 13 amino acids. Trimming shortened V by 8 bases and J by 5 bases, and 15 bases separated the two germline ends. Germline V gives CDR1 MDHEN, CDR2 SYDVKM. Here the CDR3 DNA reads TGTGCCAGCGAGGGGGAGGGGCGGGAGACCCAGTACTTC. Its translation: CASEGEGRETQYF.

This chain joins TRBV30 and TRBJ2-7; 7 nucleotides match TRBD1. After removal of 3 bases from V and 4 bases from J, the junction contained 9 bases not matched to a gene. Germline lookup yields CDR1 GTSNPN and CDR2 SVGIG (reference sequence). CDR3 size: 14 residues. Here the CDR3 reads CAWRRQGEFYEQYF. DNA of the CDR3: TGTGCCTGGAGGCGACAGGGTGAGTTTTACGAGCAGTACTTC.

J is TRBJ1-1 and V is TRBV18, with 11 positions matching TRBD1. The CDR3 sequence is 18 residues long. V was clipped by 3 bases and J by 4 bases; unmatched bases: 13. Looked up from germline, CDR1 is KGHSH and CDR2 is LQKENI. CDR3: CASSPTLLDRGRGTEAFF. The CDR3 DNA is TGTGCCAGCTCACCGACCTTACTGGACAGGGGGCGAGGCACTGAAGCTTTCTTT.